This is a list of T cell receptor beta chains from one sample in a study of blood T cell repertoires in COVID-19. Sequenced by immunoSEQ multiplex PCR; TCRdb stores in-frame clones only, minus some. The sample has 350,000 to 400,000 clones, 89% seen once. What was sequenced was peripheral blood. These receptors were taken from a woman aged 25 to 45 with COVID-19, enrolled during active disease. The CDR3 runs from the conserved cysteine through the conserved F or W. Each record gives: clone size, V gene, CDR3 protein. Expanded clones get a size class; other rows say once, few or many, or leave the size out.

clone_size: NA; v_call: TRBV2; cdr3_aa: CASSELGGQDDIGELFF
clone_size: NA; v_call: TRBV9; cdr3_aa: CASILPGVKGQGMATNEKLFF
clone_size: NA; v_call: TRBV28; cdr3_aa: CASKGLAILTDTQYF
clone_size: NA; v_call: TRBV7-8; cdr3_aa: CASSLEGGQFRSGNTIYF
clone_size: few; v_call: TRBV7-2; cdr3_aa: CASSLASEYGYTF
clone_size: once; v_call: TRBV6-2/TRBV6-3; cdr3_aa: CASSAHPLARGLAGEREQFF
clone_size: once; v_call: TRBV5-5; cdr3_aa: CASSLSRQGAGETQYF
clone_size: NA; v_call: TRBV25-1; cdr3_aa: CASSDTQGARGYTF
clone_size: few; v_call: TRBV7-2; cdr3_aa: CASSLDEGYQETQYF
clone_size: NA; v_call: TRBV12-3/TRBV12-4; cdr3_aa: CADGTNYGYTF